This T cell receptor beta chain was sequenced in a study of T cells in Graves' hyperthyroidism and ophthalmopathy. The length of the CDR3 is 14 residues. The germline V gene encodes CDR1 SNHLY and CDR2 FYNNEI. The V and J ends lost 4 bases and 4 bases respectively, with 10 bases between them. RNA transcripts were the template for amplifying TCR beta CDR3 regions. First-round RT-PCR with HTBI primers amplified the TCR CDR3 region. One entry per CDR3 protein, called by TCRdb with MiXCR from the multiplex PCR reads. The table has under 350,000 distinct CDR3 sequences, approximately 22% seen once. This clonotype has at least ten counts.

V and J are TRBV2 and TRBJ2-2; tentatively, D is TRBD2 (5 bases). This TCR was recovered from a woman between 45 and 60 years old with Graves' hyperthyroidism. Sample: blood. The CDR3 region is CASSGVSGTGELFF. CDR3 DNA: TGTGCCAGCAGTGGAGTAAGCGGCACCGGGGAGCTGTTTTTT.